This TCR beta chain was sequenced during a study of shared clonotypes between healthy human individuals. This CDR3 is 17 amino acids long. The V end lost 3 bases, the J end lost 5 bases, and 20 bases lay between the germline ends. Germline loops: CDR1 SNHLY, CDR2 FYNNEI. CD8 cells regarded as naive lacked CD45RO, were positively chosen for CCR7, and omitted terminally differentiated effector memory CD45RA+ cells. This clone showed up just once. Its antigen is undetermined. Findings and limits, study-wide: Non-shared clonotypes were found to have lower generation probabilities than the clonotypes that were shared by all four of the sorted-subset donors. It was observed that roughly 5.1% of naive CD4 clonotypes were shared across a handful of donors.

The authors split each subset's genomic DNA evenly across several immunoSEQ plates. Using about 190 ng DNA, approximately 27,000 T cell genomes, the sorted-subset replicate PCRs were run. TCRdb keeps only in-frame clones here, not all; method: immunoSEQ multiplex PCR. The sample has about 2 million clones, less than 95% seen once. Sequenced material: naive CD8+ T cells sorted from blood. V and J are TRBV2 and TRBJ2-1, with D perhaps matching TRBD1 (6 bases). The source is a man aged 18 to 30 in good health. The CDR3 region has the DNA TGTGCCAGCAGTGATCTCCCAGGGGACCTACTCGACAATGAGCAGTTCTTC. This codes for CASSDLPGDLLDNEQFF.